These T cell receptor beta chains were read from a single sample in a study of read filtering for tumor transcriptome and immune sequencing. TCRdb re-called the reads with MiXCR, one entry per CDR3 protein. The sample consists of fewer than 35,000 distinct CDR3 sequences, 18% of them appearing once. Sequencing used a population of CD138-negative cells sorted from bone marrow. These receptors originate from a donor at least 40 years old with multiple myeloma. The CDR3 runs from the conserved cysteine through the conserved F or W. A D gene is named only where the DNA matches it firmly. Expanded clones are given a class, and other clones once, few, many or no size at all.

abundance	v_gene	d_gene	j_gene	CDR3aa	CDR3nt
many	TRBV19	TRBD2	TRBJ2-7	CASTLRTGGGYEQYF	TGTGCCAGTACCCTCCGGACGGGAGGTGGCTACGAGCAGTACTTC
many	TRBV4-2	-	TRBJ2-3	CASSQAQPGGGSTDTQYF	TGTGCCAGCAGCCAAGCTCAGCCCGGTGGGGGTAGCACAGATACGCAGTATTTT
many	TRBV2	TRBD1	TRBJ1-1	CASSYRGNTEAFF	TGTGCCAGCAGTTACAGGGGGAACACTGAAGCTTTCTTT
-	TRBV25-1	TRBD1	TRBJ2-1	CASSRQGDEQFF	TGTGCCAGCAGTAGACAGGGGGATGAGCAGTTCTTC
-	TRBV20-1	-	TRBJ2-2	CSARDRRGLNTGELFF	TGCAGTGCTAGAGATCGGAGGGGGCTGAACACCGGGGAGCTGTTTTTT
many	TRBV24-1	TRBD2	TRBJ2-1	CATQRTSGFSSYNEQFF	TGTGCCACTCAAAGGACTAGCGGGTTCAGCTCCTACAATGAGCAGTTCTTC
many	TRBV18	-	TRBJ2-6	CASSPEGANVLTF	TGTGCCAGCTCACCTGAAGGGGCCAACGTCCTGACTTTC
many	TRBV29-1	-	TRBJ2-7	CSVVSAAYEQYF	TGCAGCGTTGTGTCCGCCGCCTACGAGCAGTACTTC
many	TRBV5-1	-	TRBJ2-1	CASSPGGGANEQFF	TGCGCCAGCAGCCCGGGGGGCGGCGCCAATGAGCAGTTCTTC
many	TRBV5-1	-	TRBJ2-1	CASSSAAADEQFF	TGCGCCAGCAGTTCGGCGGCAGCCGATGAGCAGTTCTTC
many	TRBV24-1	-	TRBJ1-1	CATKGGFNTEAFF	TGTGCCACCAAAGGAGGGTTTAACACTGAAGCTTTCTTT
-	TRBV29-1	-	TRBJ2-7	CSARKDSSYEQYF	TGCAGCGCCCGAAAGGACAGCTCCTACGAGCAGTACTTC
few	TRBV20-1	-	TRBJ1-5	CSAMNGNQPQHF	TGCAGTGCTATGAATGGCAATCAGCCCCAGCATTTT
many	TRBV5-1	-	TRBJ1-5	CASSSGQFNQPQHF	TGCGCCAGCAGCTCCGGACAGTTTAATCAGCCCCAGCATTTT
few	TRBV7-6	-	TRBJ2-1	CASSEGDNEQFF	TGTGCCAGCAGCGAAGGGGACAATGAGCAGTTCTTC
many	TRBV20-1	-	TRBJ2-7	CSAEDRSGTSYEQYF	TGCAGTGCCGAAGACCGTTCCGGGACTTCCTACGAGCAGTACTTC
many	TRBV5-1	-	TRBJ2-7	CASSSYGTYEQYF	TGCGCCAGCAGCTCCTATGGAACCTACGAGCAGTACTTC
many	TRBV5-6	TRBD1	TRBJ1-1	CASSPRTGADTEAFF	TGTGCCAGCAGCCCTAGGACAGGGGCCGACACTGAAGCTTTCTTT
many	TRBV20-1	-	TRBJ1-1	CSARARGNTEAFF	TGCAGTGCTAGAGCGCGAGGGAACACTGAAGCTTTCTTT
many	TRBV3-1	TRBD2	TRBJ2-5	CASSQDDVLGLAGQETQYF	TGTGCCAGCAGCCAAGATGATGTTTTAGGCCTAGCGGGACAAGAGACCCAGTACTTC
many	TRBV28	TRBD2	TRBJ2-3	CASSPPPGGSDTQYF	TGTGCCAGCAGTCCGCCCCCCGGGGGGTCAGATACGCAGTATTTT
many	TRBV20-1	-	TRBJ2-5	CSAPRGADETQYF	TGCAGTGCCCCGAGGGGGGCGGATGAGACCCAGTACTTC
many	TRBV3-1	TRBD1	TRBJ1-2	CASSQDEGQDYGYTF	TGTGCCAGCAGCCAAGATGAGGGACAGGACTATGGCTACACCTTC
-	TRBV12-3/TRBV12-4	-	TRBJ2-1	CASSVAQGRPLQFF	TGTGCCAGCAGTGTAGCCCAGGGCCGTCCCCTACAGTTCTTC
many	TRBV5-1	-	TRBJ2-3	CASSGQSTDTQYF	TGCGCCAGCAGTGGACAGAGCACAGATACGCAGTATTTT
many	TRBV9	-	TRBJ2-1	CASSVGLGGYNEQFF	TGTGCCAGCAGCGTAGGTCTAGGGGGCTACAATGAGCAGTTCTTC
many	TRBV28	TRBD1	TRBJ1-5	CASRALGGWYQPQHF	TGTGCCAGCAGAGCGCTAGGGGGCTGGTATCAGCCCCAGCATTTT
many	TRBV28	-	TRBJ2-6	CASTSGAESGANVLTF	TGTGCCAGCACCTCGGGCGCGGAATCTGGGGCCAACGTCCTGACTTTC
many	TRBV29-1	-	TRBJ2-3	CSVEKAPDTQYF	TGCAGCGTTGAAAAAGCGCCCGATACGCAGTATTTT
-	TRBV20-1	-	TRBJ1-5	CSAMSSNQPQHF	TGCAGTGCTATGAGTAGCAATCAGCCCCAGCATTTT
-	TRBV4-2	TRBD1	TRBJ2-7	CASGQSGRVTGVDEQYF	TGTGCCAGCGGCCAAAGTGGGCGGGTGACAGGGGTCGACGAGCAGTACTTC
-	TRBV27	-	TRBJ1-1	CAGSWADYTGAFF	TGTGCCGGCAGTTGGGCGGATTACACTGGAGCTTTCTTT
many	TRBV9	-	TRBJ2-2	CASSVGGRPNTGELFF	TGTGCCAGCAGCGTGGGGGGACGACCAAACACCGGGGAGCTGTTTTTT
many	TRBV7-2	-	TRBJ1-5	CASSLVRSANQPQHF	TGTGCCAGCAGCTTAGTGCGGAGTGCCAATCAGCCCCAGCATTTT
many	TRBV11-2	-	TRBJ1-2	CASSLRGGTNYGYTF	TGTGCCAGCAGCTTAAGGGGGGGCACTAACTATGGCTACACCTTC